This T cell receptor (beta chain) was captured in a study of blood T cell repertoires in COVID-19. CDR1 and CDR2 from the germline V gene are LGHDT and YNNKEL (reference sequence). Between the trimmed V and J ends, which lost 1 base and 9 bases, there was a span of 16 bases. CDR3 length equals 15 residues. The table came from immunoSEQ multiplex PCR; TCRdb's copy has only in-frame clones and leaves some out. The sample holds about 140,000 clones, 86% seen once. The rearrangement links TRBV3-1 (or the pseudogene TRBV3-2) to TRBJ1-5; D might be TRBD1 (5 bases). This TCR was sampled from a woman between 55 and 75 years old with acute or convalescent COVID-19. Sequenced: peripheral blood. The CDR3 region is CASSQGKGSGRPQHF. The CDR3 bases are TGTGCCAGCAGCCAAGGCAAGGGGTCCGGGAGGCCCCAGCATTTT.